The clone carrying this T cell receptor (beta chain) was detected a few times. The antigen remains undetermined. Making use of molecular barcodes, quantitative 5'-RACE generated TCR beta libraries. TCRdb called the 5' RACE reads again in MiXCR, with one record for every CDR3 protein. This table holds approximately 140,000 distinct CDR3 sequences, approximately 10% found once. This record comes from a study of CD8 T cells in ankylosing spondylitis. Study results and limitations: What seemed typical of ankylosing spondylitis blood was a TCR beta motif built from several highly homologous variants. Earlier work had already found some motif variants in reactive arthritis synovial fluid and blood. Disease-linked clones were found to be CD8+ and relatively rare in peripheral blood.

Germline V gives CDR1 SGHVS, CDR2 FQNEAQ. The V gene lost 0 bases and the J gene lost 5 bases, with 10 bases spanning the gap. The CDR3 has 15 amino acids. The material sequenced was blood, either unsorted or a sorted T cell fraction (not recorded which). This TCR was recovered from a male donor with ankylosing spondylitis or in good health (not recorded which). The chain combines TRBV7-8 with TRBJ2-2; no clear D gene. CDR3 region: CASSLARARTGELFF. The CDR3, as DNA: TGTGCCAGCAGCTTAGCCAGAGCGCGGACCGGGGAGCTGTTTTTT.